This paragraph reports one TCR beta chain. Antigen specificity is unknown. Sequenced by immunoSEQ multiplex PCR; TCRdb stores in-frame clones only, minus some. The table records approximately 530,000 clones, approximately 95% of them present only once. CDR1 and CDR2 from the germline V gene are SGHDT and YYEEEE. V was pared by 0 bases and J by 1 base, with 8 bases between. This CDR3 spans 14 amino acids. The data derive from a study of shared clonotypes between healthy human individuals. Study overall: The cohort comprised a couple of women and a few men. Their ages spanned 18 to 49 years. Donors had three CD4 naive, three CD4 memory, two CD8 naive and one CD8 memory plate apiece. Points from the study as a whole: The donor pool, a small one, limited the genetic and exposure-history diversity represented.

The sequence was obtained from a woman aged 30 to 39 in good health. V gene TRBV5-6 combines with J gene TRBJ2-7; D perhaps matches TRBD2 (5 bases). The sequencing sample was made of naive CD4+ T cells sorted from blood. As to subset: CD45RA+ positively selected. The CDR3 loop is CASSLVEGSYEQYF. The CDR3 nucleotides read TGTGCCAGCAGCTTGGTCGAGGGATCCTACGAGCAGTACTTC. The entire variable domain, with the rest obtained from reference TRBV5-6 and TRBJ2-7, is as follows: DAGVTQSPTHLIKTRGQQVTLRCSPKSGHDTVSWYQQALGQGPQFIFQYYEEEERQRGNFPDRFSGHQFPNYSSELNVNALLLGDSALYLCASSLVEGSYEQYFGPGTRLTVT.